This TCR beta chain is drawn from a study of T cell repertoires in cytomegalovirus infection. This clonotype was observed a few times. Its antigen is not known. This CDR3 has 17 amino acids. CDR1 is SGDLS, CDR2 YYNGEE, per germline. J was trimmed by 4 bases and V by 3 bases; bases with no gene match: 7. TCRdb ran MiXCR on the reads and lists one entry per CDR3 protein. The table lists approximately 310,000 distinct CDR3 sequences, just under 25% of them singletons, with 10% to 15% in the top ten. The specimen was cultured PBMCs, collected from culture after CMV antigen stimulation. This receptor was identified in a human donor in good health (CMV status not recorded). Some clones in this sample may be carry-over from other donors' samples. The chain joins TRBV9 to TRBJ2-2; 12 positions agree with TRBD2. CDR3 region: CASSATSGSVATGELFF. Written as DNA, the CDR3 is TGTGCCAGCAGCGCGACTAGCGGGAGTGTGGCCACCGGGGAGCTGTTTTTT.